These 7 T cell receptor beta chains share one sample of origin, sequenced in a study of blood T cell repertoires in COVID-19. Method: immunoSEQ multiplex PCR; TCRdb's copy keeps in-frame clones and lacks some. The sample consists of over 450,000 clones, roughly nine tenths of them appearing once. Input material: peripheral blood. All receptors derive from a man between 18 and 29 years old with COVID-19, enrolled during active disease.

The chain employs TRBV7-9 and TRBJ2-5, with 9 bases matching TRBD1. The J segment lost 6 bases and the V segment lost 2 bases, leaving 10 bases of the junction unmatched. From germline, CDR1 is SEHNR and CDR2 FQNEAQ (reference sequence). The CDR3 covers 16 residues. The CDR3 region is CASSLQWDREAKTQYF. The CDR3 DNA reads as TGTGCCAGCAGCTTACAATGGGACAGGGAGGCCAAGACCCAGTACTTC.

The genes are TRBV5-4 and TRBJ1-3, with D possibly TRBD1 on 6 matching bases. This CDR3 contains 15 residues. Between the trimmed V and J ends, which lost 4 bases and 0 bases, there was a span of 11 bases. Germline loops: CDR1 SGHNT, CDR2 YYREEE (reference sequence). The CDR3 sequence is CASSNKDSSGNTIYF. CDR3 DNA: TGTGCCAGCAGCAACAAGGACAGCTCTGGAAACACCATATATTTT.

The V call is TRBV7-6, the J call TRBJ2-2, with 8 bases matching TRBD1. After removal of 1 base from V and 3 bases from J, the junction contained 4 bases not matched to a gene. Per germline, CDR1 SGHVS and CDR2 FNYEAQ. This CDR3 spans 16 amino acids. The CDR3 reads CASSLEGQAYTGELFF. Written as DNA, the CDR3 is TGTGCCAGCAGCTTAGAGGGACAGGCGTACACCGGGGAGCTGTTTTTT.

The V call is TRBV28, the J call TRBJ1-3; D remains unclear. CDR3 length: 12 residues. The V gene's germline CDR1 is MDHEN and CDR2 SYDVKM. Trimming stripped 5 bases from V and 4 bases from J, with 6 bases between. CDR3: CASSAQGNTIYF. CDR3 bases: TGTGCCAGCAGTGCCCAGGGAAACACCATATATTTT.

This clone appeared a few times. V gene TRBV25-1 combines with J gene TRBJ2-4; TRBD1 matches at 9 bases. Trimming took 6 bases from V and 7 from J; bases not matched to a gene: 1. Per the germline V gene, CDR1 is MGHDK and CDR2 is SYGVNS. The CDR3 has 12 amino acids. The CDR3 nucleotides read TGTGCCAGCAGAGGACAGGGGAACATTCAGTACTTC. Encoded protein: CASRGQGNIQYF.

This clone appeared a few times. This rearrangement joins TRBV19 to TRBJ2-6; 8 bases match TRBD1. Trimming removed 4 bases from V and 4 bases from J; junction bases left unmatched: 9. Looked up from germline, CDR1 is LNHDA and CDR2 is SQIVND (reference sequence). This CDR3 region has 17 residues. CDR3 nucleotides: TGTGCCAGTAGTAATGGACAGGGATCTGCGGGGGCCAACGTCCTGACTTTC. This translates into CASSNGQGSAGANVLTF.

The rearrangement uses TRBV30 and TRBJ2-3; TRBD2 aligns across 9 bases. V shed 5 bases, J shed 6 bases, and the junction held 12 bases outside the gene matches. This CDR3 contains 15 residues. The germline gives CDR1 GTSNPN, CDR2 SVGIG (reference sequence). CDR3 in DNA: TGTGCCTGGGCACCCCTGGGCGGGAGGGCCGATACGCAGTATTTT. Its translation: CAWAPLGGRADTQYF.